These 27 T cell receptor beta chains came from one sample sequenced in a study of T-cell reconstitution after alpha-beta-depleted transplantation in children. TCRbeta library construction was performed incorporating unique molecular identifiers. TCRdb re-called the PCR reads through MiXCR, storing one row per CDR3 protein. The sample includes some 400,000 distinct CDR3 sequences, roughly 22% of them seen just once. The material sequenced was PBMCs from the stem cell graft donor, taken from the stem cell graft. The receptors shown here come from a human donor who donated a stem cell graft to a child with acute myeloid leukemia.

This clonotype was counted at least ten times. The chain links TRBV10-3 to TRBJ1-1; D might be TRBD1 (5 bases). CDR3 length: 15 residues. The germline CDR1 and CDR2 sequences are ENHRY and SYGVKD. Between the trimmed V and J ends, which lost 1 base and 1 base, there was a span of 10 bases. The CDR3 sequence: CAISEYGDANTEAFF. The CDR3 DNA sequence: TGTGCCATCAGTGAGTACGGGGACGCGAACACTGAAGCTTTCTTT.

The chain recombines TRBV20-1 with TRBJ1-2; TRBD1 matches 10 bases. The trim removed 5 bases at V and 4 bases at J, leaving 7 bases unmatched. This CDR3 is built from 14 residues. Germline V gene lookup returns CDR1 DFQATT and CDR2 SNEGSKA (reference sequence). In nucleotides, the CDR3 is TGCAGTGCTCCCGGGACAGGGGTTAGCTATGGCTACACCTTC. The encoded protein is CSAPGTGVSYGYTF.

This clonotype was observed a few times. This chain links TRBV21-1 with TRBJ2-1; TRBD2, the D gene given by the table, was not confirmed from the DNA. TRBV21-1 is noted as a pseudogene. The CDR3 length is 19 residues. Here the CDR3 reads CASSKGGTSGSLSYNEQFF. Here the CDR3 DNA reads TGTGCCAGCAGCAAAGGAGGGACTAGCGGGAGCCTCTCCTACAATGAGCAGTTCTTC.

There are a few counts of this clonotype. The chain links TRBV12-3 or TRBV12-4 to TRBJ1-6; tentative D call: TRBD1 (6 bases). CDR3 size: 17 residues. V dropped 7 bases and J dropped 4 bases, with 20 bases sitting between them. CDR3 sequence: CASTSRGGGHYNSPLHF. The CDR3 coding sequence is TGTGCCAGCACCTCTCGTGGGGGGGGACATTATAATTCACCCCTCCACTTT.

This clonotype came up many times. V usage is TRBV12-3 or TRBV12-4 and J usage is TRBJ2-1, with TRBD1 identical over 7 bases. V dropped 2 bases and J dropped 6; count of bases not matched to a gene: 7. The CDR3 is 15 amino acids. The CDR3 DNA follows: TGTGCCAGCAGTTTAATACAGGGGTTGGTCAATGAGCAGTTCTTC. This gives the protein CASSLIQGLVNEQFF.

This chain joins TRBV25-1 and TRBJ2-5; TRBD2 aligns across 11 bases. The V and J ends lost 7 bases and 4 bases, in that order; junction bases with no gene match: 8. CDR1 and CDR2 (germline): MGHDK, SYGVNS. CDR3 length: 15 amino acids. The CDR3 bases are TGTGCCAGCACGGCTAGCGGGGGGTTGGGAGAGACCCAGTACTTC. It specifies CASTASGGLGETQYF.

The chain joins TRBV24-1 to TRBJ2-1; TRBD2 matches at 8 bases. The CDR3 has 13 amino acids. After removal of 2 bases from V and 10 bases from J, the junction contained 3 bases not matched to a gene. Germline lookup yields CDR1 KGHDR and CDR2 SFDVKD. The CDR3 region is CATSDYRTSEQFF. The CDR3 DNA follows: TGTGCCACCAGTGATTATCGGACTAGCGAGCAGTTCTTC.

The chain employs TRBV20-1 and TRBJ2-1; possibly TRBD2 for D (5 bases). Germline CDR1 reads DFQATT; CDR2 reads SNEGSKA (reference sequence). V was clipped by 5 bases and J by 10 bases, with 12 bases between them. The CDR3 is 11 amino acids. The CDR3 reads CSASRSEEQFF. CDR3 nucleotide sequence: TGCAGTGCTTCTCGTAGCGAGGAGCAGTTCTTC.

V gene TRBV2 combines with J gene TRBJ2-3; D remains unclear. Germline-derived CDR1 and CDR2 are SNHLY and FYNNEI. This CDR3 is built from 13 residues. V was shortened by 2 bases and J by 1 base, with 4 bases between the two germline ends. CDR3 in amino acids: CASSEWGTDTQYF. For the CDR3, the DNA is TGTGCCAGCAGTGAATGGGGCACAGATACGCAGTATTTT.

The chain joins TRBV7-9 to TRBJ2-7; D is possibly TRBD1 or TRBD2 (6 bases each). Germline-derived CDR1 and CDR2 are SEHNR and FQNEAQ (reference sequence). V was cut by 5 bases and J by 3 bases, with 11 bases left in between. The CDR3 loop spans 13 amino acids. The CDR3 nucleotides are TGTGCCAGCAGCGAGGGGGGAATCTACGAGCAGTACTTC. Its translation: CASSEGGIYEQYF.

This clonotype occurred a few times. V is TRBV5-1 and J is TRBJ2-3; D unclear. CDR1 and CDR2 from the germline V gene are SGHRS and YFSETQ. V dropped 4 bases and J dropped 5 bases, with 17 bases sitting between them. The CDR3 is 15 residues long. For the CDR3, the DNA is TGCGCCAGCAGCGATATCCGAAATGCGGTAGATACGCAGTATTTT. Amino acid sequence: CASSDIRNAVDTQYF.

This clonotype was counted a few times. The rearrangement links TRBV12-3 or TRBV12-4 to TRBJ2-2; 11 bases agree with TRBD2. The CDR3 sequence is 18 residues long. J was trimmed by 3 bases and V by 1 base; bases with no gene match: 7. DNA for the CDR3: TGTGCCAGCAGTTTAGGTCTAGCGGGAGGTAGGGACACCGGGGAGCTGTTTTTT. This gives the protein CASSLGLAGGRDTGELFF.

This chain connects TRBV25-1 to TRBJ2-7; the match to TRBD2 covers 8 bases. Germline loops: CDR1 MGHDK, CDR2 SYGVNS. The CDR3 is made up of 18 amino acids. The trim removed 4 bases at V and 3 bases at J, leaving 17 bases unmatched. As DNA, the CDR3 is TGTGCCAGCAGTGCCCCAGGCAGGGGCAGCGGGAGTAACTACGAGCAGTACTTC. Protein: CASSAPGRGSGSNYEQYF.

The rearrangement links TRBV7-2 to TRBJ1-5, with 8 bases matching TRBD1. V shed 3 bases and J 11 bases; nucleotides not matched to a gene: 12. The CDR3 sequence is 15 residues long. CDR1 is SGHTA and CDR2 is FQGNSA in the germline V gene. The CDR3 sequence is CASSFGSAGGSAQHF. In DNA, the CDR3 is TGTGCCAGCAGCTTCGGTTCGGCAGGGGGCTCGGCCCAGCATTTT.

This chain joins TRBV2 and TRBJ2-7, with D uncertain. V was cut by 7 bases and J by 2 bases, with 9 bases left in between. The CDR3 covers 12 residues. The germline CDR1 and CDR2 sequences are SNHLY and FYNNEI. The CDR3, as DNA: TGTGCCAGCATTGGCTCCCCCTACGAGCAGTACTTC. Translated: CASIGSPYEQYF.

The V and J genes are TRBV10-1 and TRBJ2-1; 9 bases fit TRBD1. The CDR3 sequence is 16 residues long. Trimming at V came to 6 bases and at J to 3 bases, leaving 9 bases not matched to a gene. Germline V CDR1 and CDR2: WNHNN, SYGVQD (reference sequence). CDR3 loop: CASSPTGTGNYNEQFF. The CDR3 DNA sequence: TGCGCCAGCAGCCCGACCGGGACAGGGAACTACAATGAGCAGTTCTTC.

This clonotype came up a few times. The V gene is TRBV4-3, the J gene TRBJ2-3; D is unclear. Trimming removed 1 base at V and 2 bases at J, with 10 bases between. The CDR3 length is 15 residues. The V gene's germline CDR1 is LGHNA and CDR2 YSLEER. CDR3 DNA sequence: TGCGCCAGCAGCCAAGCGTTTAGCTACACAGATACGCAGTATTTT. Its translation: CASSQAFSYTDTQYF.

This clonotype has at least ten counts. The chain recombines TRBV12-3 or TRBV12-4 with TRBJ2-7; no reliable D call. V was trimmed by 7 bases and J by 1 base, leaving 11 bases between them. This CDR3 is 13 amino acids long. The CDR3, as DNA: TGTGCCAGCACCGACCCCCGGTCCTACGAGCAGTACTTC. Protein: CASTDPRSYEQYF.

The chain combines TRBV4-3 with TRBJ2-1; D uncertain. Trimming pared 0 bases from V and 0 bases from J, leaving 12 bases between. Germline-derived CDR1 and CDR2 are LGHNA and YSLEER. CDR3 length: 17 amino acids. CDR3 protein: CASSQEGHTGSYNEQFF. Here the CDR3 DNA reads TGCGCCAGCAGCCAAGAAGGGCATACGGGCTCCTACAATGAGCAGTTCTTC.

This clonotype was picked up one time. J is TRBJ2-3 and V is TRBV28; 12 bases align to TRBD1. Germline CDR1 reads MDHEN; CDR2 reads SYDVKM. The junction had 3 bases not matched to a gene; V was cut back by 3 bases and J by 5 bases. The CDR3 covers 15 residues. CDR3 sequence reads: CASSFRDRGQDTQYF. The CDR3, as DNA: TGTGCCAGCAGTTTCCGGGACAGGGGGCAAGATACGCAGTATTTT.

The CDR3 sequence is CAISEGLAGMKGTYEQYF. The DNA for the CDR3 is TGTGCCATCAGTGAGGGACTAGCGGGAATGAAGGGTACCTACGAGCAGTACTTC. The genes are TRBV10-3 and TRBJ2-7; TRBD2 matches 12 bases. Germline trimming cut 2 bases from V and 2 bases from J; bases unmatched to any gene: 10. In germline, CDR1 is ENHRY, CDR2 SYGVKD. There are 18 residues in the CDR3.

This clonotype was seen ten or more times. The CDR3 here is CASSYINEQFF. The CDR3, as DNA: TGTGCCAGCAGTTATATCAATGAGCAGTTCTTC. The rearrangement joins TRBV12-3 or TRBV12-4 to TRBJ2-1; D gene uncertain. V shed 4 bases and J shed 6 bases, with 4 bases lying between them. The CDR3 is made up of 11 amino acids.

This sequence joins TRBV5-1 and TRBJ1-1, with D maybe TRBD1 (6 bases). Germline lookup yields CDR1 SGHRS and CDR2 YFSETQ. V lost 2 bases and J lost 6, with 20 bases in between. This CDR3 is built from 16 residues. This chain's CDR3 is CASSFRGGGRSSEAFF. The CDR3 region has the DNA TGCGCCAGCAGCTTCCGTGGAGGGGGGCGAAGCTCTGAAGCTTTCTTT.

CDR3 DNA sequence: TGTGCCAGCGGGCAAGGATTTGAGCAGTTCTTC. It yields the protein CASGQGFEQFF. V gene TRBV27 combines with J gene TRBJ2-1; D gene unclear. Germline V CDR1 and CDR2: MNHEY, SMNVEV (reference sequence). Trimming removed 8 bases from V and 9 bases from J, with 11 bases in between. CDR3 length: 11 amino acids.

This chain connects TRBV29-1 to TRBJ2-5, with 9 bases that match TRBD1. V lost 3 bases, J lost 3 bases, and 2 bases stayed unmatched. This CDR3 comprises 13 residues. CDR1 and CDR2 from the germline V gene are SQVTM and ANQGSEA. This CDR3 reads CSVEGQGKETQYF. CDR3 bases: TGCAGCGTTGAGGGACAGGGAAAAGAGACCCAGTACTTC.

This clonotype was seen a single time. The chain carries TRBV12-3 or TRBV12-4 and TRBJ1-2; D call uncertain. The V gene lost 1 base and the J gene lost 6 bases, with 6 bases spanning the gap. CDR3 length: 12 amino acids. CDR3 DNA: TGTGCCAGCAGTTTAGGCCGGGATGGCTACACCTTC. It translates to CASSLGRDGYTF.

This clonotype has at least ten counts. The V call is TRBV29-1, the J call TRBJ2-7; 10 nucleotides match TRBD1. J gave up 5 bases and V 6 bases, and 4 bases lay outside the gene matches. The CDR3 covers 12 residues. Germline CDR1 and CDR2: SQVTM and ANQGSEA. CDR3 region: CSVGQGLNEQYF. In DNA, the CDR3 is TGCAGCGTGGGACAGGGGCTCAACGAGCAGTACTTC.